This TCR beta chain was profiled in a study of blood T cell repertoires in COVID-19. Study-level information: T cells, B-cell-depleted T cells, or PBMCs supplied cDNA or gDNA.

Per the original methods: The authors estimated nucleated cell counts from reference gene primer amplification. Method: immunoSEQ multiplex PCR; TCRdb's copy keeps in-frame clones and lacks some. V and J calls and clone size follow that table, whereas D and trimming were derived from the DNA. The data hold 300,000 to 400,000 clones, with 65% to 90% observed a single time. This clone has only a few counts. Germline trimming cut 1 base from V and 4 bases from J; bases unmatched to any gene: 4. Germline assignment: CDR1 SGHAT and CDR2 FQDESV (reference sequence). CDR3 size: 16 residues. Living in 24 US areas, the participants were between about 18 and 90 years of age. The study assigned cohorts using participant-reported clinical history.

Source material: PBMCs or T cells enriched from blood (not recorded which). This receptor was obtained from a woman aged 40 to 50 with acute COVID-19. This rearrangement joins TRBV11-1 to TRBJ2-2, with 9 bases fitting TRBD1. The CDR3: CASSLGGDRVTGELFF. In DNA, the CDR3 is TGTGCCAGCAGCTTAGGTGGGGACAGGGTCACCGGGGAGCTGTTTTTT.